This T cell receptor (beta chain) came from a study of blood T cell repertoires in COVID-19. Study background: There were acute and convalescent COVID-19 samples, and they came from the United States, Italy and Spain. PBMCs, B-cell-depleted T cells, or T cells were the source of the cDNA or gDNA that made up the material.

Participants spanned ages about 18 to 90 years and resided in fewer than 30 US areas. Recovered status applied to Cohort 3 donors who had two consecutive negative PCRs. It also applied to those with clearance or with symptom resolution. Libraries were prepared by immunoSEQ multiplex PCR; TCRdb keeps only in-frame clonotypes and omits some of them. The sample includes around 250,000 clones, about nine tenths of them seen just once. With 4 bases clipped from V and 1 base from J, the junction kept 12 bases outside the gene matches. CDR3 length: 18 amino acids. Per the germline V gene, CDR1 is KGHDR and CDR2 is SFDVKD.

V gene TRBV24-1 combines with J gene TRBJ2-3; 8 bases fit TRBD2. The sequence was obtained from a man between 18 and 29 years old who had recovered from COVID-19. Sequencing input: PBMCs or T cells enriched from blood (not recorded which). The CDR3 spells CATSESGTRTPGTDTQYF. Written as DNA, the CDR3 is TGTGCCACCAGTGAGTCCGGGACTAGAACGCCCGGCACAGATACGCAGTATTTT.